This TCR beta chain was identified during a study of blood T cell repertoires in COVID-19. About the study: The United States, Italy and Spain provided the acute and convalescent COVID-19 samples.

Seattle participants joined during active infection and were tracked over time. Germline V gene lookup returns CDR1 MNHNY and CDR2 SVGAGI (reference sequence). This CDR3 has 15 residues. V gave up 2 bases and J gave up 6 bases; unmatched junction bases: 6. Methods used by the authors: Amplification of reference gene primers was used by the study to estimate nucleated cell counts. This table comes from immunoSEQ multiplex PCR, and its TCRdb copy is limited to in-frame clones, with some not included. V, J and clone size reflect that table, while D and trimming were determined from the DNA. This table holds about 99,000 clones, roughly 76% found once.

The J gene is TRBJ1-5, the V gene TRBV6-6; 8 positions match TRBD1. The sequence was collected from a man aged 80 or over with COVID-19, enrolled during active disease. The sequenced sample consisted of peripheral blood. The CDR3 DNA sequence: TGTGCCAGCAGTTACGACAGGGGAAGGGGTCAGCCCCAGCATTTT. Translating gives CASSYDRGRGQPQHF.